This TCR beta chain was sequenced during a study of identical twins. This clonotype has just a few counts. A single record per CDR3 protein comes from TCRdb applying MiXCR to the 5' RACE reads. Seen here are some 590,000 distinct CDR3 sequences, 9.6% observed once, and the top ten hold roughly 3.2%. The CDR3 length is 15 residues. CDR1 is SEHNR and CDR2 is FQNEAQ in the germline V gene (reference sequence). V lost 6 bases and J lost 5; bases outside the gene matches: 9. Another study also made use of these data, one on yellow fever vaccine responses in identical twins.

J is TRBJ2-3 and V is TRBV7-9; 9 bases map to TRBD2. This TCR was recovered from a woman aged 18-29 years in good health. Sequenced sample: PBMCs. The CDR3: CASRRGTSIRDTQYF. CDR3 nucleotides: TGTGCCAGCAGGAGGGGGACTAGCATTCGAGATACGCAGTATTTT.